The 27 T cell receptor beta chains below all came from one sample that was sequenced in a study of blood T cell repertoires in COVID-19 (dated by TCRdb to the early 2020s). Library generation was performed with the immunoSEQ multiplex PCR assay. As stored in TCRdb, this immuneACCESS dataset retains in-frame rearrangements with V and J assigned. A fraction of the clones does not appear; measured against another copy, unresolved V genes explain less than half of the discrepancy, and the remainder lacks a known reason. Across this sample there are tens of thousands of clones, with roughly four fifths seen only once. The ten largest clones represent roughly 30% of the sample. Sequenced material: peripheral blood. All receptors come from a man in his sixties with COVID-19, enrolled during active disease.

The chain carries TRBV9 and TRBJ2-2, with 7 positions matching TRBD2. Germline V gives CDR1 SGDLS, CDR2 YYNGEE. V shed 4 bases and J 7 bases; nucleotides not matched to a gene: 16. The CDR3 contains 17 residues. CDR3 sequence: CASSPFWGGPTDGELFF. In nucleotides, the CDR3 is TGTGCCAGCAGCCCTTTCTGGGGGGGACCTACCGACGGGGAGCTGTTTTTT.

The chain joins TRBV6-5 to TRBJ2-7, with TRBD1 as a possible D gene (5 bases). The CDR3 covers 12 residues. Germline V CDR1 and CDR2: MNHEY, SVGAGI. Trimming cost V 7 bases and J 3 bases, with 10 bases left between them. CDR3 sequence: CASTPGHYEQYF. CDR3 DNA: TGTGCCAGCACGCCCGGACACTACGAGCAGTACTTC.

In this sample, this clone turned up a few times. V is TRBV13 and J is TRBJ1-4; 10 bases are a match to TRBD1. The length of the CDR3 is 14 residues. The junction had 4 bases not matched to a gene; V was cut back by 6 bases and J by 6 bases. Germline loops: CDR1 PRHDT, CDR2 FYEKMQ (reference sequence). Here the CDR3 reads CASRPGTGDEKLFF. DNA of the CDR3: TGTGCCAGCAGGCCCGGGACAGGGGATGAAAAACTGTTTTTT.

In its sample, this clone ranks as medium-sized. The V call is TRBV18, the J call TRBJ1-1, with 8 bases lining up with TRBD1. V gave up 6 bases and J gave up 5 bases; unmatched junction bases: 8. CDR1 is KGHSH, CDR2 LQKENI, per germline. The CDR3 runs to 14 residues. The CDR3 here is CASSASGGRTEAFF. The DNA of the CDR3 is TGTGCCAGCTCGGCCTCAGGGGGCCGGACTGAAGCTTTCTTT.

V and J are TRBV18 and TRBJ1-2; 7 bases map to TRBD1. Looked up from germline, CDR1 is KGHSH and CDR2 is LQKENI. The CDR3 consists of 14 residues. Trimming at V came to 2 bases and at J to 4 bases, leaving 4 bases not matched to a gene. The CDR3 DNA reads TGTGCCAGCTCACCATCCGGGACAGCCTATGGCTACACCTTC. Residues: CASSPSGTAYGYTF.

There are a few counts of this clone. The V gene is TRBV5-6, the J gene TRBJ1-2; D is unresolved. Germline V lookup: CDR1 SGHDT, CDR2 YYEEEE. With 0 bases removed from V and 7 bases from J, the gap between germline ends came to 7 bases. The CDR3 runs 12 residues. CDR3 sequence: CASSLVSLGYTF. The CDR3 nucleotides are TGTGCCAGCAGCTTGGTCAGTCTTGGCTACACCTTC.

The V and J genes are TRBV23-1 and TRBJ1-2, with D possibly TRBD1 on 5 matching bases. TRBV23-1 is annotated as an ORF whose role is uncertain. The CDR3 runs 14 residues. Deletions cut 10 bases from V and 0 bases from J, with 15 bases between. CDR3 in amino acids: CATISTEANYGYTF. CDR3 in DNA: TGCGCCACGATCTCGACAGAAGCTAACTATGGCTACACCTTC.

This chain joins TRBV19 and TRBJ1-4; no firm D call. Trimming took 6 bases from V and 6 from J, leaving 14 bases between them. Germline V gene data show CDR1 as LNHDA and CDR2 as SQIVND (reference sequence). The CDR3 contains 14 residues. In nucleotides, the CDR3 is TGTGCCAGTAGGCAGTCTGTCCCTCATGAAAAACTGTTTTTT. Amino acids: CASRQSVPHEKLFF.

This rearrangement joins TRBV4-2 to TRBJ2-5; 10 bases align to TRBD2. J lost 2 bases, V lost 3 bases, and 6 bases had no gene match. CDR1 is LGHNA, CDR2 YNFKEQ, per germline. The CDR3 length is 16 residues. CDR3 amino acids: CASSQNSGGPQETQYF. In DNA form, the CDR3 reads TGTGCCAGCAGCCAGAATAGCGGGGGGCCTCAAGAGACCCAGTACTTC.

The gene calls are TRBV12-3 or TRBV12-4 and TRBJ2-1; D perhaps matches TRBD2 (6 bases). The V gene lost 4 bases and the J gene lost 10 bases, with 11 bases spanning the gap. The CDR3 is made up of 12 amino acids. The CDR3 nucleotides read TGTGCCAGCAGTTCCCCGGCGGGGGAGCAGTTCTTC. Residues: CASSSPAGEQFF.

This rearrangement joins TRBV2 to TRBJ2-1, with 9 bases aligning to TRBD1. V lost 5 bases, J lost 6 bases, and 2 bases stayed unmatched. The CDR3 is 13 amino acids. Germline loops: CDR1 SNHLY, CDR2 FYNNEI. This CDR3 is CASSRDRVNEQFF. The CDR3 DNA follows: TGTGCCAGCAGTCGGGACAGGGTCAATGAGCAGTTCTTC.

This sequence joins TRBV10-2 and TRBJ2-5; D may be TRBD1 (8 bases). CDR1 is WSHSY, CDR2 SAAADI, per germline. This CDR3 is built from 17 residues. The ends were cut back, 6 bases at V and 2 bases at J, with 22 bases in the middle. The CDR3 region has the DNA TGCGCCAGCAGAGCCCACAGGGGGGGCCTTCAACAAGAGACCCAGTACTTC. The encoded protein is CASRAHRGGLQQETQYF.

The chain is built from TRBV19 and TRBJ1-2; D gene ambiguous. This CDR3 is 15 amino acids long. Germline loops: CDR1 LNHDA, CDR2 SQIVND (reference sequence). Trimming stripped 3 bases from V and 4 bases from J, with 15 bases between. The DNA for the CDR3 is TGTGCCAGTAGTATTGGAAGAGGGAACGCCTATGGCTACACCTTC. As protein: CASSIGRGNAYGYTF.

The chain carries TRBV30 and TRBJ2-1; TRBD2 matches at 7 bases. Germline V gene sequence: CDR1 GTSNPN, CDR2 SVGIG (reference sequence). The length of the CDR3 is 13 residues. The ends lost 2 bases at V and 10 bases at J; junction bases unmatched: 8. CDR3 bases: TGTGCCTGGAGTTCGGCGGGAGTCGGGGAGCAGTTCTTC. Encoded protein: CAWSSAGVGEQFF.

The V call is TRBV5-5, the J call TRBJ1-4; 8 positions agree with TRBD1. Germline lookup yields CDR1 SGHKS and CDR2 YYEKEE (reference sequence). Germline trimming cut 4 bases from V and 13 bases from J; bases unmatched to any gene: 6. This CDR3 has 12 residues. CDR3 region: CASSPGQGILFF. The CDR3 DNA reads TGTGCCAGCAGCCCAGGACAGGGCATACTGTTTTTT.

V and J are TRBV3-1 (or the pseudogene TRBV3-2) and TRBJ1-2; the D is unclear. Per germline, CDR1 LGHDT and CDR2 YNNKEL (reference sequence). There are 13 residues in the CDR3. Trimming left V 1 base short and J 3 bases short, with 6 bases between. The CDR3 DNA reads TGTGCCAGCAGCCAAGTGCCGGACTATGGCTACACCTTC. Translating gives CASSQVPDYGYTF.

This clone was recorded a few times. The CDR3 loop is CASSSGQGRQPQHF. The CDR3 nucleotides read TGTGCCAGCAGCTCCGGACAGGGGAGGCAGCCCCAGCATTTT. The chain has TRBV6-5 and TRBJ1-5, with TRBD1 matching 9 bases. J gave up 7 bases and V 6 bases, and 7 bases lay outside the gene matches. The CDR3 runs to 14 residues. The V gene's germline CDR1 is MNHEY and CDR2 SVGAGI.

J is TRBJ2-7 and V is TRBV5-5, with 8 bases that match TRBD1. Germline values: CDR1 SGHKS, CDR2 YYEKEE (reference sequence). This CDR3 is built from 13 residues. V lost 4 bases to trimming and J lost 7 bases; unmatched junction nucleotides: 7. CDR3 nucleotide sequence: TGTGCCAGCAGCAGGCAGGGGGCGCGTGAGCAGTACTTC. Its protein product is CASSRQGAREQYF. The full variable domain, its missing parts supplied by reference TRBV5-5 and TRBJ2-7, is DAGVTQSPTHLIKTRGQQVTLRCSPISGHKSVSWYQQVLGQGPQFIFQYYEKEERGRGNFPDRFSARQFPNYSSELNVNALLLGDSALYLCASSRQGAREQYFGPGTRLTVT.

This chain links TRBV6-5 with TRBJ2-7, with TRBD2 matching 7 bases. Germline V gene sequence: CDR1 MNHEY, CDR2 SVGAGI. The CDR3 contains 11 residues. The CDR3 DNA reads TGTGTGTCTACTAGCGTATACGAGCAGTACTTC. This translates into CVSTSVYEQYF.

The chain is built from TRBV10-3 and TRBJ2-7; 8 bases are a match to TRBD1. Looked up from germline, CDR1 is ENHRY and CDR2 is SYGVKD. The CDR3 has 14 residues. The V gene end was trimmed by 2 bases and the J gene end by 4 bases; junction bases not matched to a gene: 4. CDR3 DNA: TGTGCCATCAGTGAGGGACAGGGTTTTTACGAGCAGTACTTC. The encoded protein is CAISEGQGFYEQYF.

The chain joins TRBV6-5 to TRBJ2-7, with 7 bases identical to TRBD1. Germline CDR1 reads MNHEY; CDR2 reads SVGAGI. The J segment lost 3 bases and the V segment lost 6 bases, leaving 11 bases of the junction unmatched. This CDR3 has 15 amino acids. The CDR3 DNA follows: TGTGCCAGCAGCGGGCCGGGGACAGCCCTCTACGAGCAGTACTTC. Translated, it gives CASSGPGTALYEQYF.

The chain's CDR3 is CASSSSGLAGGLLFF. The CDR3 DNA reads TGTGCCAGCAGCTCCTCGGGACTAGCGGGGGGCCTGCTGTTTTTT. The chain uses TRBV11-2 and TRBJ2-2, with 15 nucleotides matching TRBD2. J lost 13 bases, V lost 4 bases, and 7 bases had no gene match. From germline, CDR1 is SGHAT and CDR2 FQNNGV. The CDR3 has 15 amino acids.

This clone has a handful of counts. The CDR3 is CSASKGEWDTEAFF. CDR3 in DNA: TGCAGTGCTAGTAAGGGGGAATGGGACACTGAAGCTTTCTTT. The chain couples TRBV20-1 to TRBJ1-1; a weak D match, TRBD1 (6 bases). Germline V CDR1 and CDR2: DFQATT, SNEGSKA (reference sequence). The length of the CDR3 is 14 residues. Trimming took off 3 bases at V and 3 bases at J, with 14 bases between the two ends.

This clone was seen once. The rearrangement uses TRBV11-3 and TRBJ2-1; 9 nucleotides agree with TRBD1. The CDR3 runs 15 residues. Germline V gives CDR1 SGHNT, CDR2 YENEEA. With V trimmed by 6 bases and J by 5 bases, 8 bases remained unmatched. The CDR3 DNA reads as TGTGCCAGCAGACAAGGGACAGGGAATCACAATGAGCAGTTCTTC. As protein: CASRQGTGNHNEQFF.

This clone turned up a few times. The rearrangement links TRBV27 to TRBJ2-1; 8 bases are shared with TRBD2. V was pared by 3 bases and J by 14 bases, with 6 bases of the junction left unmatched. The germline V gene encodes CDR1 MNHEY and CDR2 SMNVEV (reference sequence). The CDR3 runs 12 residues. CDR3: CASSFTSGTEFF. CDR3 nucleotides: TGTGCCAGCAGTTTCACTAGCGGCACCGAGTTCTTC.

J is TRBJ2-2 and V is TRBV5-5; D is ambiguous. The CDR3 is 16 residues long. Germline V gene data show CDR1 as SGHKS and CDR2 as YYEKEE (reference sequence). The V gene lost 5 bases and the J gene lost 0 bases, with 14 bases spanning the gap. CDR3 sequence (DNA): TGTGCCAGCAGACCGATGAGCGCGACGAACACCGGGGAGCTGTTTTTT. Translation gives CASRPMSATNTGELFF.

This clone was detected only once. CDR3 sequence (DNA): TGTGCCAGCAGCCGACAGGGTGATACGCAGTATTTT. It yields the protein CASSRQGDTQYF. The chain uses TRBV3-1 (or the pseudogene TRBV3-2) and TRBJ2-3, with TRBD1 identical over 7 bases. CDR3 size: 12 residues. Germline assignment: CDR1 LGHDT and CDR2 YNNKEL (reference sequence). V shed 4 bases, J shed 6 bases, and the junction held 1 base outside the gene matches.